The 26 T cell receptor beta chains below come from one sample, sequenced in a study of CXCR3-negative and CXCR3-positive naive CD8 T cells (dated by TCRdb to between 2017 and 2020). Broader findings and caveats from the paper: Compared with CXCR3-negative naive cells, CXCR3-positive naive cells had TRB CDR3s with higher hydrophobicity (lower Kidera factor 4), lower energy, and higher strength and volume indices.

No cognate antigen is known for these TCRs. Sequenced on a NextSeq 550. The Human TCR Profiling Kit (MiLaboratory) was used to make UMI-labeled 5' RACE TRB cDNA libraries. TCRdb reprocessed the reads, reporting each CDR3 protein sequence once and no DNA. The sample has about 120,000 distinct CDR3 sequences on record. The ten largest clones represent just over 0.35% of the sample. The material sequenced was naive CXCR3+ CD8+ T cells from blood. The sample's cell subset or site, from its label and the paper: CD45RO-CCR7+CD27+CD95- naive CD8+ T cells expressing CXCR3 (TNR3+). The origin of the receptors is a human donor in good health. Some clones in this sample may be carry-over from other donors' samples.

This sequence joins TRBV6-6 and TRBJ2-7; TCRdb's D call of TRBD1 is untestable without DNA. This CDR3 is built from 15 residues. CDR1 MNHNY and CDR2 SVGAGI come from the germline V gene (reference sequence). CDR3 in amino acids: CASSYSVRGAYEQYF.

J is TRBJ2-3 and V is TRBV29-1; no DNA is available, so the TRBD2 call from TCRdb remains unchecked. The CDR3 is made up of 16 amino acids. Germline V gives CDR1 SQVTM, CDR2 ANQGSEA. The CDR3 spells CSVGGPSGGNTDTQYF.

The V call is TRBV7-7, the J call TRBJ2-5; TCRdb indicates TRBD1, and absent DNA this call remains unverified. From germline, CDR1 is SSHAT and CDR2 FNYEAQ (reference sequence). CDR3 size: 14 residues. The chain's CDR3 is CASSRSPNQETQYF.

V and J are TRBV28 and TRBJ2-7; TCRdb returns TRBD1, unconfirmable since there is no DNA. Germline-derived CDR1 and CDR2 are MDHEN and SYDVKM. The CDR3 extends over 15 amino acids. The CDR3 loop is CASRSFRAPAYEQYF.

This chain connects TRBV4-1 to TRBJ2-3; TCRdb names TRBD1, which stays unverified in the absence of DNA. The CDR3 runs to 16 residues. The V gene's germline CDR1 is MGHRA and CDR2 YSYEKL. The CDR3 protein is CASSHPSTGSTDTQYF.

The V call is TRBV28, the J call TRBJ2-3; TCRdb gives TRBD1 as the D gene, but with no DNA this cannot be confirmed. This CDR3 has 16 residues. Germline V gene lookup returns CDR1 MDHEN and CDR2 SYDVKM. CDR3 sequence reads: CASSLEPGQGTDTQYF.

The CDR3: CATSDTRAGTWETQYF. The chain carries TRBV24-1 and TRBJ2-5; TCRdb calls TRBD2, which cannot be checked without DNA. This CDR3 has 16 amino acids. Germline V gene lookup returns CDR1 KGHDR and CDR2 SFDVKD.

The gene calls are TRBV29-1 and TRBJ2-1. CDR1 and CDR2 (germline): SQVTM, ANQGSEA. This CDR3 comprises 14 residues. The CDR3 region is CSVVLGSSHNEQFF.

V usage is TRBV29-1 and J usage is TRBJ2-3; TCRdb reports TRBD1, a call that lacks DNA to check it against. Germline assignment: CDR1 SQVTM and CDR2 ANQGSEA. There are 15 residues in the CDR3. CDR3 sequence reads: CSVEDGRQITDTQYF.

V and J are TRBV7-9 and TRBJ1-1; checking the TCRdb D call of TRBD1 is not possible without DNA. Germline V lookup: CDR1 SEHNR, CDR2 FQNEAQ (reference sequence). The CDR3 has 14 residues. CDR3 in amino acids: CASRAQLSNTEAFF.

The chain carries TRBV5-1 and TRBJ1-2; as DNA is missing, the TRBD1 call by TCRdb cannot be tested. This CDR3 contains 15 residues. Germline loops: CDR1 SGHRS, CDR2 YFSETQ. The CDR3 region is CASSLDPGVSYGYTF.

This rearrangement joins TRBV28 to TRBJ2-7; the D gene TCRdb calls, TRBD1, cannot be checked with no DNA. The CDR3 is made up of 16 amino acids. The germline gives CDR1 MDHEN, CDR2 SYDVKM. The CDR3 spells CASSLSMIGGTYEQYF.

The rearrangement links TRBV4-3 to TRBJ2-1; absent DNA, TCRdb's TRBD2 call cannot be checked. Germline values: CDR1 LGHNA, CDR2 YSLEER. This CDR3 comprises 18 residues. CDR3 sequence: CASSPAGTTLSSYNEQFF.

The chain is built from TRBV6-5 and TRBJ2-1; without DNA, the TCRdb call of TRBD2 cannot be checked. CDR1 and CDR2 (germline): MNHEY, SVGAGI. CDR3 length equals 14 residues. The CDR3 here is CASRQLAGGGEQFF.

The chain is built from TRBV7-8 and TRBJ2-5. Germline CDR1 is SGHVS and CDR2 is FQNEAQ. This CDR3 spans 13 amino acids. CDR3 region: CASSPYLAETQYF. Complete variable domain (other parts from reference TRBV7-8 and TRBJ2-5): GAGVSQSPRYKVAKRGQDVALRCDPISGHVSLFWYQQALGQGPEFLTYFQNEAQLDKSGLPSDRFFAERPEGSVSTLKIQRTQQEDSAVYLCASSPYLAETQYFGPGTRLLVL.

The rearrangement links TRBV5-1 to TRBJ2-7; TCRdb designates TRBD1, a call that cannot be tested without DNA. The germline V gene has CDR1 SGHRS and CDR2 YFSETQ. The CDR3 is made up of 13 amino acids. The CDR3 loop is CASSSTGSHEQYF.

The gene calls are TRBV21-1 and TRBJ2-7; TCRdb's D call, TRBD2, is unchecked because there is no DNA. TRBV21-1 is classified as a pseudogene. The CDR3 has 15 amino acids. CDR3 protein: CASSKPRPSVDEQYF.

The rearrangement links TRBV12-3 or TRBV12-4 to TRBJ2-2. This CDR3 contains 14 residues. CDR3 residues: CASSFGSLTGELFF.

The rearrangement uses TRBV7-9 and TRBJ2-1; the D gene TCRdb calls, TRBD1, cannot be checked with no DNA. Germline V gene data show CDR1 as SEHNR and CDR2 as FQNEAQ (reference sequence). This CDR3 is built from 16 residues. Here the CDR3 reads CASSLDFGAIGGEQFF.

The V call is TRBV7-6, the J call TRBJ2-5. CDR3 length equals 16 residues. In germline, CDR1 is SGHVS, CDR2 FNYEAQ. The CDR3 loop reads CASSLNSESAQETQYF. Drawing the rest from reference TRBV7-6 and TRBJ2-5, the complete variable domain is GAGVSQSPRYKVTKRGQDVALRCDPISGHVSLYWYRQALGQGPEFLTYFNYEAQQDKSGLPNDRFSAERPEGSISTLTIQRTEQRDSAMYRCASSLNSESAQETQYFGPGTRLLVL.

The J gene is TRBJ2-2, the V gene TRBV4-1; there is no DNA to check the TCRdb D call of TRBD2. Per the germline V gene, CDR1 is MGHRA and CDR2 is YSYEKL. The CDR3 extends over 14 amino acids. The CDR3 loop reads CASSQGLAGGELFF.

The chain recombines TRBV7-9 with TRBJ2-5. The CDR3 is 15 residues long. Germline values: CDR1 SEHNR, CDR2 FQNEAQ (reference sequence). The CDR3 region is CASSFPAAAQETQYF.

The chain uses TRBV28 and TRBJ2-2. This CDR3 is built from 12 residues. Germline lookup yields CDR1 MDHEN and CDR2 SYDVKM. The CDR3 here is CASSLDSLGLFF.

CDR3 in amino acids: CASSPYRGQEETQYF. V is TRBV6-5 and J is TRBJ2-5; TCRdb picks TRBD1, but there is no DNA to check that call. CDR3 length: 15 residues. CDR1 is MNHEY, CDR2 SVGAGI, per germline.

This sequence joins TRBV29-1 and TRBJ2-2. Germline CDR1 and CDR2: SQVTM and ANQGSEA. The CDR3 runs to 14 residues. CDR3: CSVPGTGNTGELFF.

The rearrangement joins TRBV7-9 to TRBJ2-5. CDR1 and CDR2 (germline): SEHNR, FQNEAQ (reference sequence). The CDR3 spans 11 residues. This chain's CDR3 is CASSARETQYF.